This T cell receptor beta chain comes out of a study of shared clonotypes between healthy human individuals. Study-level information: Every donor yielded three CD4 naive, three CD4 memory, two CD8 naive and one CD8 memory plate.

Study-level points and caveats: Tissues were not sampled, only blood, and their repertoires likely differ. Against clonotypes common to all four donors, non-shared ones had lower generation probabilities.

Sequencing used immunoSEQ multiplex PCR; TCRdb keeps in-frame clones, though not all of them. The repertoire holds roughly 2.1 million clones, with about 92% as singletons. The germline CDR1 and CDR2 sequences are MNHEY and SMNVEV (reference sequence). Trimming took 5 bases from V and 3 from J; bases not matched to a gene: 6. The CDR3 loop spans 16 amino acids. CD45RO-negative, CCR7-positively selected cells formed the naive CD8 fraction, excluding terminally differentiated effector memory CD45RA+ cells. Turning to this clone: Its antigen is not known.

The chain links TRBV27 to TRBJ2-7; 14 nucleotides align to TRBD2. The sequenced material came from naive CD8+ T cells from PBMCs. The receptor's source is a man aged 18 to 29 in good health. Some clones in this sample may be carry-over from other donors' samples. CDR3 sequence (DNA): TGTGCCAGCAGTCCCCAAGGGACTAGCGGGAGCTACGAGCAGTACTTC. It yields the protein CASSPQGTSGSYEQYF.